These 20 T cell receptor beta chains originate from one sample sequenced in a study of blood T cell repertoires in COVID-19. Here immunoSEQ multiplex PCR was the method, and the copy in TCRdb shows in-frame clones only, minus some. The table has roughly 300,000 clones, 85% to 90% seen once. Sequenced: PBMCs or T cells enriched from blood (not recorded which). These receptors came from a woman aged 18-29 years who had recovered from COVID-19.

The rearrangement links TRBV19 to TRBJ1-2; 8 bases are a match to TRBD1. After removal of 7 bases from V and 14 bases from J, the junction contained 15 bases not matched to a gene. Germline CDR1 and CDR2: LNHDA and SQIVND (reference sequence). The CDR3 has 13 residues. CDR3 protein: CASKQQGGTVATF. Here the CDR3 DNA reads TGTGCCAGTAAGCAACAGGGGGGAACTGTAGCTACCTTC.

The chain is built from TRBV10-3 and TRBJ1-3; the D gene is possibly TRBD1 (5 bases). The V end was cut by 3 bases, the J end by 0 bases, with 12 bases between. The CDR3 has 16 amino acids. CDR1 and CDR2 (germline): ENHRY, SYGVKD. The CDR3 spells CAISERSGDSGNTIYF. The CDR3 region has the DNA TGTGCCATCAGTGAACGGTCGGGGGACTCTGGAAACACCATATATTTT.

The chain has TRBV18 and TRBJ2-1; D uncertain. This CDR3 spans 15 amino acids. Germline CDR1 reads KGHSH; CDR2 reads LQKENI. Trimming removed 5 bases from V and 0 bases from J, with 11 bases in between. As DNA, the CDR3 is TGTGCCAGCTCAGCTTTACAGAGCTCCTACAATGAGCAGTTCTTC. This encodes CASSALQSSYNEQFF.

This clone has just one count. This chain connects TRBV2 to TRBJ2-7; D gene ambiguous. Trimming removed 6 bases from V and 3 bases from J, with 6 bases in between. Germline assignment: CDR1 SNHLY and CDR2 FYNNEI. The CDR3 covers 11 residues. The CDR3, as DNA: TGTGCCAGCAGGGCAGTCTACGAGCAGTACTTC. Translated: CASRAVYEQYF.

This sequence joins TRBV7-8 and TRBJ2-5; TRBD2 aligns across 7 bases. Trimming at V came to 2 bases and at J to 1 base, leaving 10 bases not matched to a gene. Per the germline V gene, CDR1 is SGHVS and CDR2 is FQNEAQ. The CDR3 is 17 residues long. The CDR3 region is CASSLSASGVLQETQYF. CDR3 nucleotides: TGTGCCAGCAGCTTATCGGCTAGCGGAGTCCTCCAAGAGACCCAGTACTTC.

The J gene is TRBJ2-3, the V gene TRBV10-3, with 8 bases identical to TRBD2. Germline CDR1 is ENHRY and CDR2 is SYGVKD. The CDR3 length is 19 residues. V shed 4 bases and J 5 bases; nucleotides not matched to a gene: 20. CDR3 bases: TGTGCCATCAGTGGTTCTGTACTCCGGGAGGGCCGAACGGTAGATACGCAGTATTTT. Translation gives CAISGSVLREGRTVDTQYF.

The chain links TRBV28 to TRBJ2-7, with 13 bases lining up with TRBD2. The V gene's germline CDR1 is MDHEN and CDR2 SYDVKM. The CDR3 has 16 amino acids. The trim removed 2 bases at V and 6 bases at J, leaving 7 bases unmatched. CDR3 amino acids: CASSLVLAGGPGEQYF. CDR3 in DNA: TGTGCCAGCAGTTTAGTACTAGCGGGAGGGCCGGGCGAGCAGTACTTC.

This rearrangement joins TRBV28 to TRBJ1-1; unclear D gene. Trimming stripped 7 bases from V and 8 bases from J, with 17 bases between. CDR1 and CDR2 (germline): MDHEN, SYDVKM. CDR3 length: 13 residues. DNA of the CDR3: TGTGCCAGCATGGAGGGCCAGGAGGGAGAAGCTTTCTTT. This codes for CASMEGQEGEAFF.

The chain has TRBV28 and TRBJ1-5; possible D gene TRBD1, 5 bases. Trimming took off 2 bases at V and 2 bases at J, with 13 bases between the two ends. The CDR3 has 16 residues. Germline lookup yields CDR1 MDHEN and CDR2 SYDVKM. CDR3 amino acids: CASSLEGALGNQPQHF. CDR3 in DNA: TGTGCCAGCAGTTTAGAAGGGGCACTTGGCAATCAGCCCCAGCATTTT.

The chain combines TRBV6-5 with TRBJ2-7; TRBD2 is a possible D gene (5 bases). CDR1 MNHEY and CDR2 SVGAGI come from the germline V gene. The CDR3 length is 13 residues. Trimming took 2 bases from V and 6 from J, leaving 11 bases between them. The CDR3 sequence: CASSYGEFREQYF. The CDR3 coding sequence is TGTGCCAGCAGTTACGGGGAGTTCCGCGAGCAGTACTTC.

This clone was counted a few times. This chain links TRBV7-8 with TRBJ1-2; a weak D match, TRBD1 (5 bases). Germline CDR1 SGHVS, CDR2 FQNEAQ. CDR3 length equals 14 residues. The V gene lost 2 bases and the J gene lost 12 bases, with 19 bases spanning the gap. In nucleotides, the CDR3 is TGTGCCAGCAGCTTAATACGGGGGTTGGGTAGAGACACCTTC. Its protein is CASSLIRGLGRDTF.

The chain uses TRBV3-1 (or the pseudogene TRBV3-2) and TRBJ2-3; possibly TRBD1 for D (6 bases). Germline V gene sequence: CDR1 LGHDT, CDR2 YNNKEL (reference sequence). V lost 3 bases and J 7 bases, leaving 14 bases between the germline ends. This CDR3 region has 14 residues. CDR3 protein: CASSHAHRVNTQYF. DNA of the CDR3: TGTGCCAGCAGCCACGCCCACAGGGTTAATACGCAGTATTTT.

The rearrangement joins TRBV2 to TRBJ1-4; perhaps TRBD1 as D (6 bases). CDR1 is SNHLY and CDR2 is FYNNEI in the germline V gene. The CDR3 contains 13 residues. Trimming removed 7 bases at V and 11 bases at J, with 17 bases between. CDR3 sequence: CASTRSGGRKLFF. The CDR3 nucleotides are TGTGCCAGCACCCGCTCGGGGGGGCGGAAACTGTTTTTT.

This clone was seen only once. J is TRBJ2-7 and V is TRBV4-1; 8 bases align to TRBD1. Germline assignment: CDR1 MGHRA and CDR2 YSYEKL. V gave up 4 bases and J gave up 7 bases; unmatched junction bases: 12. The CDR3 length is 15 residues. CDR3 sequence (DNA): TGCGCCAGCAGCCGAGGACAGGGCCCTACGTTGGAGCAGTACTTC. Translating gives CASSRGQGPTLEQYF.

The V gene is TRBV27, the J gene TRBJ2-7, with 8 bases fitting TRBD2. Looked up from germline, CDR1 is MNHEY and CDR2 is SMNVEV (reference sequence). The CDR3 runs to 15 residues. J was trimmed by 3 bases and V by 8 bases; bases with no gene match: 12. CDR3 nucleotide sequence: TGTGCCAGCCAACGGGGGGGGGCCCCGAACTACGAGCAGTACTTC. It encodes CASQRGGAPNYEQYF.

The V call is TRBV18, the J call TRBJ1-1; possibly TRBD1 for D (6 bases). The CDR3 sequence is 16 residues long. Germline CDR1 reads KGHSH; CDR2 reads LQKENI. Trimming shortened V by 4 bases and J by 0 bases, and 15 bases separated the two germline ends. The CDR3 coding sequence is TGTGCCAGCTCACGAAACAACAGGGTCATGAACACTGAAGCTTTCTTT. Amino acids: CASSRNNRVMNTEAFF.

The genes are TRBV30 and TRBJ2-6, with a possible D match to TRBD2 (5 bases). CDR1 is GTSNPN, CDR2 SVGIG, per germline (reference sequence). V was clipped by 7 bases and J by 2 bases, with 9 bases between them. The CDR3 extends over 13 amino acids. The CDR3 DNA reads TGTGCCTTCCGGGATACTGGGGCCAACGTCCTGACTTTC. The encoded protein is CAFRDTGANVLTF.

The rearrangement joins TRBV5-1 to TRBJ2-7, with 9 positions matching TRBD1. The CDR3 contains 15 residues. Looked up from germline, CDR1 is SGHRS and CDR2 is YFSETQ. With 4 bases clipped from V and 3 bases from J, the junction kept 8 bases outside the gene matches. CDR3 loop: CASSHGQGLNYEQYF. The CDR3 DNA reads TGCGCCAGCAGCCACGGACAGGGGTTAAACTACGAGCAGTACTTC.

CDR3 in DNA: TGTGCCAGCAGCGCGAGGTGGGACTCGTACAATGAGCAGTTCTTC. It yields the protein CASSARWDSYNEQFF. The chain combines TRBV7-9 with TRBJ2-1; D is perhaps TRBD2 (6 bases). The germline V gene encodes CDR1 SEHNR and CDR2 FQNEAQ (reference sequence). The CDR3 is 15 residues long. Trimming cost V 5 bases and J 4 bases, with 15 bases left between them.

The chain combines TRBV25-1 with TRBJ1-1; D is possibly TRBD1 (5 bases). CDR3 size: 13 residues. Germline-derived CDR1 and CDR2 are MGHDK and SYGVNS. V dropped 4 bases and J dropped 10 bases, with 16 bases sitting between them. For the CDR3, the DNA is TGTGCCAGCAGTGTGCCCGACAGTGGACGAGCTTTCTTT. Residues: CASSVPDSGRAFF.